The rows below give T cell receptor beta chains drawn from one sample of a study of T cell changes during pregnancy in multiple sclerosis. Sequencing used immunoSEQ multiplex PCR; TCRdb keeps in-frame clones, though not all of them. The sample has under 60,000 clones, approximately 92% seen once; the top ten hold less than 0.3%. This sample comprised CD4+ T cells from peripheral blood mononuclear cells, obtained in the third trimester of pregnancy. The receptors come from a female donor with multiple sclerosis, enrolled in a pregnancy study. CDR3s include the opening cysteine and the closing phenylalanine or tryptophan. A D gene is named only where the DNA matches it firmly. For some rows the clone size is stated as once, few or many, or as a class when expanded; others skip it.

abundance: once
v_gene: TRBV19
d_gene: NA
j_gene: TRBJ1-1
CDR3aa: CASSTRQQNTEAFF
CDR3nt: TGTGCCAGTAGTACACGACAGCAGAACACTGAAGCTTTCTTT

abundance: NA
v_gene: TRBV5-6
d_gene: TRBD2
j_gene: TRBJ2-7
CDR3aa: CASSPRLAGGYEQYF
CDR3nt: TGTGCCAGCAGCCCCAGACTAGCGGGAGGTTACGAGCAGTACTTC

abundance: NA
v_gene: TRBV5-4
d_gene: NA
j_gene: TRBJ1-1
CDR3aa: CASSLTGNTEAFF
CDR3nt: TGTGCCAGCAGCTTGACAGGGAACACTGAAGCTTTCTTT

abundance: NA
v_gene: TRBV7-9
d_gene: TRBD1
j_gene: TRBJ2-7
CDR3aa: CASSRTGLSSYEQYF
CDR3nt: TGTGCCAGCAGCCGGACAGGCCTATCTTCCTACGAGCAGTACTTC

abundance: few
v_gene: TRBV6-1
d_gene: TRBD1
j_gene: TRBJ1-1
CDR3aa: CASNGQGATEAFF
CDR3nt: TGTGCCAGCAATGGACAGGGGGCTACTGAAGCTTTCTTT

abundance: NA
v_gene: TRBV18
d_gene: TRBD1
j_gene: TRBJ1-4
CDR3aa: CASSPGTGTEKLFF
CDR3nt: TGTGCCAGCTCACCCGGGACAGGGACTGAAAAACTGTTTTTT

abundance: NA
v_gene: TRBV5-5
d_gene: TRBD1
j_gene: TRBJ2-1
CDR3aa: CASSLGQGDYNEQFF
CDR3nt: TGTGCCAGCAGCTTGGGACAGGGGGACTACAATGAGCAGTTCTTC

abundance: NA
v_gene: TRBV30
d_gene: NA
j_gene: TRBJ2-5
CDR3aa: CAGGGRLKSQYF
CDR3nt: TGTGCCGGAGGGGGCAGACTTAAGTCCCAGTACTTC

abundance: few
v_gene: TRBV7-9
d_gene: TRBD1
j_gene: TRBJ1-2
CDR3aa: CASSTPTGATYGYTF
CDR3nt: TGTGCCAGCAGCACGCCAACAGGGGCAACCTATGGCTACACCTTC

abundance: NA
v_gene: TRBV5-4
d_gene: TRBD1
j_gene: TRBJ1-1
CDR3aa: CASSLQGARNTEAFF
CDR3nt: TGTGCCAGCAGCTTACAGGGGGCTAGGAACACTGAAGCTTTCTTT

abundance: NA
v_gene: TRBV6-1
d_gene: NA
j_gene: TRBJ1-4
CDR3aa: CASSEGTLGSEKLFF
CDR3nt: TGTGCCAGCAGTGAGGGGACTCTGGGGAGTGAAAAACTGTTTTTT

abundance: NA
v_gene: TRBV6-6
d_gene: NA
j_gene: TRBJ1-1
CDR3aa: CASKVNSMNTEAFF
CDR3nt: TGTGCCAGTAAAGTGAACTCAATGAACACTGAAGCTTTCTTT

abundance: NA
v_gene: TRBV10-3
d_gene: TRBD1
j_gene: TRBJ2-1
CDR3aa: CAISLTGANEQFF
CDR3nt: TGTGCCATCAGCCTCACAGGGGCAAATGAGCAGTTCTTC

abundance: NA
v_gene: TRBV18
d_gene: TRBD2
j_gene: TRBJ2-7
CDR3aa: CASSLGTSGTYEQYF
CDR3nt: TGTGCCAGCTCACTGGGGACTAGCGGAACCTACGAGCAGTACTTC

abundance: NA
v_gene: TRBV5-4
d_gene: NA
j_gene: TRBJ2-7
CDR3aa: CASSLVGSPIEQYF
CDR3nt: TGTGCCAGCAGCTTAGTCGGGTCCCCCATAGAGCAGTACTTC

abundance: NA
v_gene: TRBV7-9
d_gene: TRBD2
j_gene: TRBJ2-2
CDR3aa: CASSLAGTTNTGELFF
CDR3nt: TGTGCCAGCAGCTTAGCGGGGACTACTAACACCGGGGAGCTGTTTTTT

abundance: NA
v_gene: TRBV5-1
d_gene: TRBD1
j_gene: TRBJ2-1
CDR3aa: CASSLGQGAHNEQFF
CDR3nt: TGCGCCAGCAGCCTGGGACAGGGGGCACACAATGAGCAGTTCTTC

abundance: NA
v_gene: TRBV5-4
d_gene: NA
j_gene: TRBJ1-1
CDR3aa: CASSLESGREVEAFF
CDR3nt: TGTGCCAGCAGCTTGGAGTCGGGCAGGGAGGTAGAAGCTTTCTTT

abundance: NA
v_gene: TRBV6-6
d_gene: TRBD1
j_gene: TRBJ2-1
CDR3aa: CASSKVQGSSYNEQFF
CDR3nt: TGTGCCAGCAGTAAAGTACAGGGGAGCTCCTACAATGAGCAGTTCTTC

abundance: NA
v_gene: TRBV28
d_gene: NA
j_gene: TRBJ2-7
CDR3aa: CASSFAYEQYF
CDR3nt: TGTGCCAGCAGTTTCGCCTACGAGCAGTACTTC

abundance: NA
v_gene: TRBV7-2
d_gene: NA
j_gene: TRBJ1-3
CDR3aa: CASSLVSGGLGNTIYF
CDR3nt: TGTGCCAGCAGCTTAGTTTCGGGAGGGTTAGGAAACACCATATATTTT

abundance: NA
v_gene: TRBV5-1
d_gene: TRBD1
j_gene: TRBJ2-1
CDR3aa: CASSPGTGSSSYNEQFF
CDR3nt: TGCGCCAGCAGCCCGGGGACAGGGTCTAGCTCCTACAATGAGCAGTTCTTC

abundance: NA
v_gene: TRBV9
d_gene: TRBD2
j_gene: TRBJ2-5
CDR3aa: CASSAGGVGGSQETQYF
CDR3nt: TGTGCCAGCAGCGCGGGAGGGGTGGGGGGGAGCCAAGAGACCCAGTACTTC

abundance: NA
v_gene: TRBV29-1
d_gene: NA
j_gene: TRBJ2-5
CDR3aa: CSVEEVWGSGETQYF
CDR3nt: TGCAGCGTTGAGGAGGTTTGGGGATCCGGAGAGACCCAGTACTTC

abundance: NA
v_gene: TRBV11-2
d_gene: NA
j_gene: TRBJ2-3
CDR3aa: CASSLSGAIDTQYF
CDR3nt: TGTGCCAGCAGCTTATCAGGGGCTATAGATACGCAGTATTTT

abundance: NA
v_gene: TRBV11-2
d_gene: NA
j_gene: TRBJ2-7
CDR3aa: CASSPLGGVSEQYF
CDR3nt: TGTGCCAGCAGCCCCCTTGGGGGCGTGAGCGAGCAGTACTTC

abundance: NA
v_gene: TRBV19
d_gene: NA
j_gene: TRBJ1-5
CDR3aa: CASSVEGGDGQPQHF
CDR3nt: TGTGCCAGTAGTGTCGAAGGGGGAGATGGGCAGCCCCAGCATTTT

abundance: NA
v_gene: TRBV19
d_gene: TRBD2
j_gene: TRBJ2-4
CDR3aa: CASSITASAGAVHF
CDR3nt: TGTGCCAGTAGTATCACGGCTTCAGCGGGAGCAGTTCACTTC

abundance: NA
v_gene: TRBV5-4
d_gene: NA
j_gene: TRBJ2-3
CDR3aa: CASSLGAGRDTQYF
CDR3nt: TGTGCCAGCAGCTTGGGGGCTGGGAGGGATACGCAGTATTTT

abundance: NA
v_gene: TRBV10-3
d_gene: TRBD1
j_gene: TRBJ1-3
CDR3aa: CAISVSTGGPGNTIYF
CDR3nt: TGTGCCATCAGTGTATCAACAGGGGGCCCTGGAAACACCATATATTTT

abundance: NA
v_gene: TRBV2
d_gene: TRBD1
j_gene: TRBJ2-2
CDR3aa: CASSATGGGTGELFF
CDR3nt: TGTGCCAGCAGCGCGACAGGGGGCGGGACCGGGGAGCTGTTTTTT

abundance: once
v_gene: TRBV18
d_gene: TRBD1
j_gene: TRBJ2-2
CDR3aa: CASSPPTGYSANTGELFF
CDR3nt: TGTGCCAGCTCACCACCGACAGGGTATAGCGCGAACACCGGGGAGCTGTTTTTT

abundance: NA
v_gene: TRBV10-2
d_gene: TRBD1
j_gene: TRBJ1-1
CDR3aa: CASSESGDREAFF
CDR3nt: TGCGCCAGCAGTGAGTCTGGGGACAGGGAAGCTTTCTTT

abundance: NA
v_gene: TRBV7-2
d_gene: TRBD1
j_gene: TRBJ2-7
CDR3aa: CASSPWTGSSYEQYF
CDR3nt: TGTGCCAGCAGCCCCTGGACAGGGAGCTCCTACGAGCAGTACTTC

abundance: NA
v_gene: TRBV27
d_gene: TRBD2
j_gene: TRBJ2-5
CDR3aa: CASSSLAGVGTQYF
CDR3nt: TGTGCCAGCAGTTCGCTAGCGGGAGTCGGAACCCAGTACTTC

abundance: once
v_gene: TRBV5-1
d_gene: TRBD1
j_gene: TRBJ1-4
CDR3aa: CASSRDRPTNEKLFF
CDR3nt: TGCGCCAGCAGCCGGGACAGGCCAACTAATGAAAAACTGTTTTTT

abundance: NA
v_gene: TRBV27
d_gene: NA
j_gene: TRBJ2-6
CDR3aa: CASSRLGSPSSGANVLTF
CDR3nt: TGTGCCAGCAGTCGCCTCGGGAGTCCCAGCTCTGGGGCCAACGTCCTGACTTTC

abundance: NA
v_gene: TRBV28
d_gene: NA
j_gene: TRBJ1-5
CDR3aa: CASRQGNEPQHF
CDR3nt: TGTGCCAGCAGACAGGGCAATGAGCCCCAGCATTTT

abundance: NA
v_gene: TRBV5-5
d_gene: TRBD1
j_gene: TRBJ2-7
CDR3aa: CASSQGVSSYEQYF
CDR3nt: TGTGCCAGCAGCCAGGGGGTTAGCTCCTACGAGCAGTACTTC